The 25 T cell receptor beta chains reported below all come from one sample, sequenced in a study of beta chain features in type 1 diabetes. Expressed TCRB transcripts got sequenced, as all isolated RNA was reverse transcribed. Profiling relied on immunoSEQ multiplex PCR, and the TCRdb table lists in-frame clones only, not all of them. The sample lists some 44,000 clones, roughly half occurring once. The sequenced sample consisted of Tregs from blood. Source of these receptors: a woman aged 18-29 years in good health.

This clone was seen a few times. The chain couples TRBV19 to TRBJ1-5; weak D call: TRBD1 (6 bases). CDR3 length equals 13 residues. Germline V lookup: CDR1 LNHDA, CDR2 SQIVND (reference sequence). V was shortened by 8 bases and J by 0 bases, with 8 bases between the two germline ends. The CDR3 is CASGGFSNQPQHF. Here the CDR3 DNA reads TGTGCCAGTGGGGGCTTTAGCAATCAGCCCCAGCATTTT.

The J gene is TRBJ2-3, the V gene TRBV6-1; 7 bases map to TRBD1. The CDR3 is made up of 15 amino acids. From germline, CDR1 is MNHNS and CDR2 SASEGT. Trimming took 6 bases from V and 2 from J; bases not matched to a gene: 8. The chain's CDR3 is CASREDRFFTDTQYF. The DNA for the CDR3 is TGTGCCAGCAGAGAGGACAGGTTCTTCACAGATACGCAGTATTTT.

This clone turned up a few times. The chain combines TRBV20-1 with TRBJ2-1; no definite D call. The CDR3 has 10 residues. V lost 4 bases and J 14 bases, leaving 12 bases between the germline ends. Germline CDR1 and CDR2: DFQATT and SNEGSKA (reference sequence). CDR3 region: CSAIFGSKFF. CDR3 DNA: TGCAGTGCTATTTTTGGCAGTAAGTTCTTC.

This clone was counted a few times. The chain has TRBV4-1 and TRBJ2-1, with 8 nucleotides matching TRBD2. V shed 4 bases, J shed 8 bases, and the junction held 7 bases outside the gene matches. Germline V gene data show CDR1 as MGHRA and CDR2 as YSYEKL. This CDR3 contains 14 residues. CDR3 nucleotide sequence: TGCGCCAGCAGCCCTGGACTAGCTAGAGATGAGCAGTTCTTC. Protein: CASSPGLARDEQFF.

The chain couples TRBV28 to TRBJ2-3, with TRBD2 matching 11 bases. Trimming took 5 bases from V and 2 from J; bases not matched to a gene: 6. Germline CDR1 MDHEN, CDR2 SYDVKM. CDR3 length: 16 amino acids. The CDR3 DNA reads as TGTGCCAGCAGTCCCCAGACTAGCGGGGTCACAGATACGCAGTATTTT. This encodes CASSPQTSGVTDTQYF.

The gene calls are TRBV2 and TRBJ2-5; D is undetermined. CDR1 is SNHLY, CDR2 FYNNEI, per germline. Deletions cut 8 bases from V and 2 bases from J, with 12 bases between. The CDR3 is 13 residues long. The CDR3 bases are TGTGCCAGCGGGCAGCCCAGACAAGAGACCCAGTACTTC. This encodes CASGQPRQETQYF.

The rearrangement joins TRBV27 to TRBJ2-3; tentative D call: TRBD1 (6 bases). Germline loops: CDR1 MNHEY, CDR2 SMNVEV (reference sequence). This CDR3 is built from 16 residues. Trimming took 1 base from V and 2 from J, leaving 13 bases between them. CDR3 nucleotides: TGTGCCAGCAGTTTATGGGGGCAACTGAACACAGATACGCAGTATTTT. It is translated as CASSLWGQLNTDTQYF.

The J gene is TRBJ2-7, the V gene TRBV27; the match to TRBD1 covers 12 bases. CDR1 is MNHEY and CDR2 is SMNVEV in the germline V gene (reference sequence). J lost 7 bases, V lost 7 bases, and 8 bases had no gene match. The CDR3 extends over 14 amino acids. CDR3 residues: CASTSRDRGREQYF. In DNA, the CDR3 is TGTGCCAGCACCTCCCGGGACAGGGGGCGGGAGCAGTACTTC.

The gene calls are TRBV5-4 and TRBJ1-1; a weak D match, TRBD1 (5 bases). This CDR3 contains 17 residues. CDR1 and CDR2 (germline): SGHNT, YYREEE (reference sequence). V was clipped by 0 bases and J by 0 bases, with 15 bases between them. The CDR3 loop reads CASSLGGVRTMNTEAFF. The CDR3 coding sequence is TGTGCCAGCAGCTTGGGGGGCGTACGGACTATGAACACTGAAGCTTTCTTT.

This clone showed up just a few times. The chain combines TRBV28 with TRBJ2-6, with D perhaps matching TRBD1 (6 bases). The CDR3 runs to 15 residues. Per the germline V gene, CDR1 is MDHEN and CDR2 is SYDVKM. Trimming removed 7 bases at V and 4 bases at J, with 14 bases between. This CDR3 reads CASIQQGPGANVLTF. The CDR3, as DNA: TGTGCCAGCATCCAACAGGGCCCGGGGGCCAACGTCCTGACTTTC.

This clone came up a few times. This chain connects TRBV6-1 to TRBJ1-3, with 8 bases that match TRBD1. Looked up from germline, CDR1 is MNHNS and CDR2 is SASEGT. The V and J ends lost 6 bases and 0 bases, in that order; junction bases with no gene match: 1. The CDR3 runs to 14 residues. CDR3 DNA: TGTGCCAGCAGAGACAGGGGCTCTGGAAACACCATATATTTT. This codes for CASRDRGSGNTIYF.

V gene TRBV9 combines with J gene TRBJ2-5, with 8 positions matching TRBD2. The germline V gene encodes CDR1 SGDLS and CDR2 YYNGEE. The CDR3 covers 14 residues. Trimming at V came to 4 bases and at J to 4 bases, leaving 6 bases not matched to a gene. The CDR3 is CASSPGLAGETQYF. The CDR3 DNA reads TGTGCCAGCAGCCCAGGGCTAGCGGGAGAGACCCAGTACTTC.

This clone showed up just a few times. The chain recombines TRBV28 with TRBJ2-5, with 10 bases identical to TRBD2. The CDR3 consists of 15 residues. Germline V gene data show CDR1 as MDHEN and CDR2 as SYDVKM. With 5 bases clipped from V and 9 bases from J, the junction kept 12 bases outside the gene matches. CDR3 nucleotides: TGTGCCAGCAGTCACCCTAGCGGGAGCTCTTGGGCCCAGTACTTC. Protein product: CASSHPSGSSWAQYF.

CDR3 DNA sequence: TGTGCCATCAGGGCGACAGGGGGCGGGACGGCCGGGGAGCTGTTTTTT. Its protein is CAIRATGGGTAGELFF. This chain connects TRBV10-3 to TRBJ2-2; 10 bases are shared with TRBD1. There are 16 residues in the CDR3. CDR1 and CDR2 from the germline V gene are ENHRY and SYGVKD. J gave up 6 bases and V 6 bases, and 10 bases lay outside the gene matches.

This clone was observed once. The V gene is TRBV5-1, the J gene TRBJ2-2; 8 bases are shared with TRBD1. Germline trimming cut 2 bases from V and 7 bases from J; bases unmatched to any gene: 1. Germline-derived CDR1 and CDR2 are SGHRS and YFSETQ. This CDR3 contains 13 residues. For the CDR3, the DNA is TGCGCCAGCAGCTTCGGACAGGGCGGGGAGCTGTTTTTT. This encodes CASSFGQGGELFF.

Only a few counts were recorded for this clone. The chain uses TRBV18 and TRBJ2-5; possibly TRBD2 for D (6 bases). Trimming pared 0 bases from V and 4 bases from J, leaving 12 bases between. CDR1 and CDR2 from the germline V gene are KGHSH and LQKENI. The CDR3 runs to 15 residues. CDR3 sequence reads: CASSPPEAEGETQYF. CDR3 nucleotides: TGTGCCAGCTCACCACCCGAGGCGGAGGGAGAGACCCAGTACTTC.

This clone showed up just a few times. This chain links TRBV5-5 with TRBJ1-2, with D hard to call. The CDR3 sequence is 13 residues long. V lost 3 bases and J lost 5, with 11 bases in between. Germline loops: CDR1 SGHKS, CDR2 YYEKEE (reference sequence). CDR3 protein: CASSSDGVYGYTF. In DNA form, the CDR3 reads TGTGCCAGCAGCTCGGACGGGGTTTATGGCTACACCTTC.

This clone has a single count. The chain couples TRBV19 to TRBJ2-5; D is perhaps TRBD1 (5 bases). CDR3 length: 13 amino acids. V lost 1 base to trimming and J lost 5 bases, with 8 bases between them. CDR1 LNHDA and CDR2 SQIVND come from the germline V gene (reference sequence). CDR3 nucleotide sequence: TGTGCCAGTAGTATAGTCAGGGATGAGACCCAGTACTTC. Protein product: CASSIVRDETQYF.

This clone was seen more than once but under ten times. The CDR3 loop reads CASSWGQKNEAFF. CDR3 DNA sequence: TGTGCCAGCAGTTGGGGACAGAAAAATGAAGCTTTCTTT. This chain joins TRBV28 and TRBJ1-1; TRBD1 aligns across 7 bases. This CDR3 contains 13 residues. The V and J ends lost 4 bases and 7 bases, in that order; junction bases with no gene match: 6. Germline V gene lookup returns CDR1 MDHEN and CDR2 SYDVKM.

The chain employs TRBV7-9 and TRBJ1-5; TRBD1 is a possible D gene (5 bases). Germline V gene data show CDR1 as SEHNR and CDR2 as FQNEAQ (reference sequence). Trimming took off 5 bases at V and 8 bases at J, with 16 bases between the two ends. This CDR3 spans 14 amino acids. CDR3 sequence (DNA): TGTGCCAGCAGCCTAAGCGGGGGATGGAAGCCCCAGCATTTT. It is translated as CASSLSGGWKPQHF.

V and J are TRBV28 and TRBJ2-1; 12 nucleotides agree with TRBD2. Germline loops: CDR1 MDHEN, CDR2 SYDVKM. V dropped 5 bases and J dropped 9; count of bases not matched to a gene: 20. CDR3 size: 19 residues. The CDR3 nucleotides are TGTGCCAGCAGTCCCGCTAGCGGGAGGGCCACCCCACGGCTGGGTGAGCAGTTCTTC. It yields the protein CASSPASGRATPRLGEQFF.

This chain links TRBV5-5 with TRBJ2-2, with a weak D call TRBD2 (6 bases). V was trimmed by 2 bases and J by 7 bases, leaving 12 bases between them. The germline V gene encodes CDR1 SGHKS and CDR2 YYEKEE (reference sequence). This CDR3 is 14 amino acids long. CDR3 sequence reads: CASSFTGVGGELFF. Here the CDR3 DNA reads TGTGCCAGCAGCTTTACGGGGGTAGGCGGGGAGCTGTTTTTT.

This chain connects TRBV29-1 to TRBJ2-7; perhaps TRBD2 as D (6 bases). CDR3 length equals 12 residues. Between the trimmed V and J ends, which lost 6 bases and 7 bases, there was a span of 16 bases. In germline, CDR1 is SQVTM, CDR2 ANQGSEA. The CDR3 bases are TGCAGCGTGGGGGGTAGCCCCCGGGAGCAGTACTTC. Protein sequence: CSVGGSPREQYF.

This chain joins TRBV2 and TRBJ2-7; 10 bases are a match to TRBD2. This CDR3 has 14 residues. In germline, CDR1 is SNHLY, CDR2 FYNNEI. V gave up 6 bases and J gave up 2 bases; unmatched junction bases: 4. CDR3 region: CASSGLAGAYEQYF. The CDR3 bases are TGTGCCAGCAGCGGTCTAGCGGGGGCCTACGAGCAGTACTTC.

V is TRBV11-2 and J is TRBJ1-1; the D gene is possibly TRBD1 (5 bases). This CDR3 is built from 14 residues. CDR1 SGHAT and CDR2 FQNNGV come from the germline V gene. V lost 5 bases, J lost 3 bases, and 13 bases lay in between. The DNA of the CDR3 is TGTGCCAGCAGCCCTTTCGCCAGGGACACTGAAGCTTTCTTT. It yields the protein CASSPFARDTEAFF.